One sample yielded the 28 T cell receptor beta chains listed below, sequenced in a study of shared clonotypes between healthy human individuals (dated by TCRdb to the early 2020s). To prepare the library, the immunoSEQ multiplex PCR assay was applied. Imported from immuneACCESS, the table was reduced by TCRdb to in-frame sequences with V and J called. These copies leave out some clones; in studies compared against another copy, an unresolved V gene accounts for under half, and the cause of the remainder is not known. The sample profile shows some 470,000 clones; less than 80% of them were found once. Under 15% of the sample comes from the top ten. Input material: PBMCs. The receptors stem from a woman aged 40 to 50 in good health. Some clones in this sample may be carry-over from other donors' samples.

The rearrangement links TRBV5-6 to TRBJ2-7, with D perhaps matching TRBD1 or TRBD2 (6 bases each). The CDR3 spans 14 residues. Germline CDR1 reads SGHDT; CDR2 reads YYEEEE. The ends were cut back, 0 bases at V and 7 bases at J, with 14 bases in the middle. The CDR3 is CASSLALGGWEQYF. Here the CDR3 DNA reads TGTGCCAGCAGCTTGGCGTTAGGGGGGTGGGAGCAGTACTTC. Using reference TRBV5-6 and TRBJ2-7 for the parts outside the CDR3, the full variable domain is DAGVTQSPTHLIKTRGQQVTLRCSPKSGHDTVSWYQQALGQGPQFIFQYYEEEERQRGNFPDRFSGHQFPNYSSELNVNALLLGDSALYLCASSLALGGWEQYFGPGTRLTVT.

The chain recombines TRBV19 with TRBJ2-7; perhaps TRBD1 as D (6 bases). The CDR3 extends over 13 amino acids. From germline, CDR1 is LNHDA and CDR2 SQIVND (reference sequence). The V gene lost 3 bases and the J gene lost 4 bases, with 10 bases spanning the gap. The CDR3 reads CASSMHRVYEQYF. The CDR3 DNA reads as TGTGCCAGTAGTATGCACAGGGTTTACGAGCAGTACTTC.

As to this clone: A junction end diverges from the germline sequence, so it may reflect a read error. Other nucleotide sequences in the sample specify the same CDR3. The genes are TRBV15 and TRBJ2-3, with 8 bases lining up with TRBD2. The CDR3 runs 17 residues. CDR1 and CDR2 from the germline V gene are LNHNV and YYDKDF (reference sequence). The CDR3 DNA sequence: TGTGCCACCAGCAGAGATCTAGCGGGTCTCAGCACAGATACGCAGTACTTT. It translates to CATSRDLAGLSTDTQYF.

This clone occurred a few times. The genes are TRBV5-1 and TRBJ2-1; possible D gene TRBD1, 5 bases. This CDR3 has 15 residues. Looked up from germline, CDR1 is SGHRS and CDR2 is YFSETQ. Trimming cost V 4 bases and J 5 bases, with 16 bases left between them. CDR3: CASSPAPDINNEQFF. DNA of the CDR3: TGCGCCAGCAGCCCAGCCCCGGACATAAACAATGAGCAGTTCTTC.

The chain recombines TRBV4-1 with TRBJ2-5; D not resolved. The germline V gene encodes CDR1 MGHRA and CDR2 YSYEKL. This CDR3 spans 13 amino acids. With 5 bases removed from V and 5 bases from J, the gap between germline ends came to 12 bases. CDR3 nucleotide sequence: TGCGCCAGCAGCGTTCTGACGGGCGAGACCCAGTACTTC. This encodes CASSVLTGETQYF.

This chain links TRBV4-2 with TRBJ1-3; D possibly corresponds to TRBD1 (6 bases). This CDR3 has 18 amino acids. Germline CDR1 LGHNA, CDR2 YNFKEQ. V gave up 4 bases and J gave up 2 bases, with 21 bases separating them. The CDR3 loop reads CASSPRQASEDAGNTIYF. The CDR3, as DNA: TGTGCCAGCAGCCCTCGACAGGCTTCAGAAGACGCTGGAAACACCATATATTTT.

V is TRBV7-2 and J is TRBJ2-6; D not certain. V was trimmed by 3 bases and J by 2 bases, leaving 11 bases between them. In germline, CDR1 is SGHTA, CDR2 FQGNSA. This CDR3 region has 16 residues. The CDR3 here is CASSFAGPPGANVLTF. DNA of the CDR3: TGTGCCAGCAGCTTCGCAGGCCCACCTGGGGCCAACGTCCTGACTTTC.

J is TRBJ2-7 and V is TRBV11-2; 8 nucleotides match TRBD2. J gave up 11 bases and V 2 bases, and 11 bases lay outside the gene matches. The germline gives CDR1 SGHAT, CDR2 FQNNGV. The CDR3 has 14 amino acids. CDR3 in DNA: TGTGCCAGCAGCTTATTCCGCGGGGGGTCTGAGGAGTACTTC. Its translation is CASSLFRGGSEEYF.

The chain joins TRBV5-1 to TRBJ2-7, with D perhaps matching TRBD1 or TRBD2 (7 bases each). V was cut by 2 bases and J by 6 bases, with 15 bases left in between. The V gene's germline CDR1 is SGHRS and CDR2 YFSETQ. The CDR3 sequence is 14 residues long. The CDR3 DNA sequence: TGCGCCAGCAGCTTCGGGGGAGGGGGCTCCGAGCAGTACTTC. Translating it yields CASSFGGGGSEQYF.

The V call is TRBV4-3, the J call TRBJ2-3, with TRBD2 matching over 11 bases. The ends lost 0 bases at V and 6 bases at J; junction bases unmatched: 8. Germline loops: CDR1 LGHNA, CDR2 YSLEER. This CDR3 comprises 17 residues. The CDR3 bases are TGCGCCAGCAGCCAAGAGACTAGCGGGACCCCGGGGGATACGCAGTATTTT. Translation: CASSQETSGTPGDTQYF.

V usage is TRBV28 and J usage is TRBJ1-4; maybe TRBD1 (5 bases). V shed 7 bases and J shed 2 bases, with 17 bases lying between them. Germline V CDR1 and CDR2: MDHEN, SYDVKM. This CDR3 is 16 amino acids long. CDR3 in amino acids: CASTPSGQTTNEKLFF. The CDR3, as DNA: TGTGCCAGCACCCCCTCGGGGCAAACCACTAATGAAAAACTGTTTTTT.

The V call is TRBV5-1, the J call TRBJ2-7; D remains ambiguous. The CDR3 runs to 14 residues. Germline lookup yields CDR1 SGHRS and CDR2 YFSETQ. V lost 0 bases and J lost 2, with 9 bases in between. The DNA for the CDR3 is TGCGCCAGCAGCTTGGATCAGAAACCCTACGAGCAGTACTTC. This sequence encodes CASSLDQKPYEQYF. The full variable domain, with the rest looked up from reference TRBV5-1 and TRBJ2-7, is KAGVTQTPRYLIKTRGQQVTLSCSPISGHRSVSWYQQTPGQGLQFLFEYFSETQRNKGNFPGRFSGRQFSNSRSEMNVSTLELGDSALYLCASSLDQKPYEQYFGPGTRLTVT.

J is TRBJ1-1 and V is TRBV5-6; D perhaps matches TRBD1 (5 bases). Germline V gives CDR1 SGHDT, CDR2 YYEEEE. The V end was cut by 2 bases, the J end by 4 bases, with 15 bases between. The CDR3 runs 15 residues. The CDR3 is CASSFRTSGFTEAFF. The DNA of the CDR3 is TGTGCCAGCAGCTTTCGGACCTCAGGGTTCACTGAAGCTTTCTTT. The complete variable domain, with remaining parts taken from reference TRBV5-6 and TRBJ1-1, reads DAGVTQSPTHLIKTRGQQVTLRCSPKSGHDTVSWYQQALGQGPQFIFQYYEEEERQRGNFPDRFSGHQFPNYSSELNVNALLLGDSALYLCASSFRTSGFTEAFFGQGTRLTVV.

This clone occurred many times. The chain has TRBV7-2 and TRBJ2-5; tentative D call: TRBD1 (5 bases). CDR1 and CDR2 (germline): SGHTA, FQGNSA. V lost 0 bases, J lost 1 base, and 9 bases lay in between. The CDR3 is 15 amino acids. The CDR3 DNA reads as TGTGCCAGCAGCTTAGCAGGGGCAGTCCAAGAGACCCAGTACTTC. Translation: CASSLAGAVQETQYF.

The chain employs TRBV10-3 and TRBJ2-5; 8 nucleotides line up with TRBD1. CDR1 is ENHRY and CDR2 is SYGVKD in the germline V gene. The V gene end was trimmed by 6 bases and the J gene end by 2 bases; junction bases not matched to a gene: 8. CDR3 length: 15 amino acids. Written as DNA, the CDR3 is TGTGCCATCAGGAAGGGCAGGGGGCAACAAGAGACCCAGTACTTC. Translated, it gives CAIRKGRGQQETQYF.

The rearrangement joins TRBV14 to TRBJ1-4; D not resolved. With 0 bases removed from V and 10 bases from J, the gap between germline ends came to 15 bases. The CDR3 totals 15 residues. Germline CDR1 is SGHDN and CDR2 is FVKESK. CDR3 amino acids: CASSQERRPLGKLFF. The CDR3 bases are TGTGCCAGCAGCCAAGAACGGAGACCCCTAGGAAAACTGTTTTTT.

The chain employs TRBV21-1 and TRBJ2-7; no check of the table's D call, TRBD1, against the DNA was made. TRBV21-1 is a pseudogene. CDR3 length equals 13 residues. The CDR3 sequence is CASRTDKVFEQYF. CDR3 DNA: TGTGCCAGCAGGACAGACAAGGTATTCGAGCAGTACTTC.

The rearrangement joins TRBV30 to TRBJ2-7, with D tentatively TRBD1 or TRBD2 (5 bases each). The germline V gene encodes CDR1 GTSNPN and CDR2 SVGIG (reference sequence). The CDR3 sequence is 12 residues long. V was trimmed by 0 bases and J by 5 bases, leaving 8 bases between them. This CDR3 reads CAWSVWGNEQYF. CDR3 coding DNA: TGTGCCTGGAGTGTATGGGGGAACGAGCAGTACTTC.

The V call is TRBV5-1, the J call TRBJ2-1; TRBD2 matches 9 bases. V was pared by 4 bases and J by 9 bases, with 11 bases of the junction left unmatched. The germline gives CDR1 SGHRS, CDR2 YFSETQ. The CDR3 spans 15 residues. The CDR3 DNA follows: TGCGCCAGCAGCCCCATACTAGCGGGTGACAGTGAGCAGTTCTTC. Translating gives CASSPILAGDSEQFF.

The chain joins TRBV15 to TRBJ2-1; D is undetermined. Germline CDR1 and CDR2: LNHNV and YYDKDF (reference sequence). The CDR3 extends over 12 amino acids. Between the trimmed V and J ends, which lost 0 bases and 5 bases, there was a span of 2 bases. For the CDR3, the DNA is TGTGCCACCAGCAGAGATAACAATGAGCAGTTCTTC. Protein sequence: CATSRDNNEQFF. The full variable domain, completed using reference TRBV15 and TRBJ2-1, is DAMVIQNPRYQVTQFGKPVTLSCSQTLNHNVMYWYQQKSSQAPKLLFHYYDKDFNNEADTPDNFQSRRPNTSFCFLDIRSPGLGDTAMYLCATSRDNNEQFFGPGTRLTVL.

The genes are TRBV11-2 and TRBJ2-7; D not certain. Germline assignment: CDR1 SGHAT and CDR2 FQNNGV. Trimming pared 5 bases from V and 0 bases from J, leaving 11 bases between. CDR3 length: 14 residues. The CDR3 here is CASSLLPSSYEQYF. The CDR3 bases are TGTGCCAGCAGCCTACTGCCTAGCTCCTACGAGCAGTACTTC.

The sample holds many counts of this clone. This chain joins TRBV2 and TRBJ2-7; D is perhaps TRBD1 or TRBD2 (5 bases each). V shed 0 bases and J shed 6 bases, with 9 bases lying between them. The CDR3 is 13 amino acids. From germline, CDR1 is SNHLY and CDR2 FYNNEI. The DNA for the CDR3 is TGTGCCAGCAGTGAAGCGCGAGGGGTCGAGCAGTACTTC. Translation: CASSEARGVEQYF. Supplemented by reference TRBV2 and TRBJ2-7, the full variable domain reads EPEVTQTPSHQVTQMGQEVILRCVPISNHLYFYWYRQILGQKVEFLVSFYNNEISEKSEIFDDQFSVERPDGSNFTLKIRSTKLEDSAMYFCASSEARGVEQYFGPGTRLTVT.

The chain uses TRBV5-1 and TRBJ2-5, with TRBD1 identical over 8 bases. J was trimmed by 4 bases and V by 6 bases; bases with no gene match: 5. The CDR3 covers 13 residues. CDR1 and CDR2 (germline): SGHRS, YFSETQ. CDR3 region: CASTPTGAETQYF. Written as DNA, the CDR3 is TGCGCCAGCACTCCGACAGGGGCAGAGACCCAGTACTTC.

The genes are TRBV6-5 and TRBJ2-7; 8 bases agree with TRBD1. Trimming cost V 2 bases and J 7 bases; bases outside gene matches: 4. CDR1 and CDR2 (germline): MNHEY, SVGAGI. The CDR3 is 13 residues long. This chain's CDR3 is CASSYGQGWEQYF. The CDR3, as DNA: TGTGCCAGCAGTTACGGACAGGGCTGGGAGCAGTACTTC.

This chain joins TRBV2 and TRBJ2-7; D might be TRBD2 (6 bases). The ends were cut back, 6 bases at V and 6 bases at J, with 12 bases in the middle. CDR3 size: 12 residues. Germline assignment: CDR1 SNHLY and CDR2 FYNNEI. CDR3 sequence (DNA): TGTGCCAGCAGCGGACTAATGAGCGAGCAGTACTTC. Translated, it gives CASSGLMSEQYF.

The chain employs TRBV7-2 and TRBJ2-5; 8 nucleotides align to TRBD2. With the DNA end fitting TRBJ2-7 better, the J assignment may be wrong. Germline CDR1 and CDR2: SGHTA and FQGNSA. The CDR3 covers 15 residues. Here the CDR3 reads CASSLGAGEWGEQYF. The CDR3 DNA is TGTGCCAGCAGCTTAGGAGCGGGAGAGTGGGGCGAGCAGTACTTC.

The chain links TRBV2 to TRBJ2-7; the D is unclear. This CDR3 is 13 amino acids long. V lost 9 bases to trimming and J lost 5 bases, with 17 bases between them. The V gene's germline CDR1 is SNHLY and CDR2 FYNNEI. The CDR3 loop reads CASRPPATNEQYF. DNA for the CDR3: TGTGCCAGTAGGCCCCCCGCAACAAACGAGCAGTACTTC.

This clone turned up a few times. The chain joins TRBV13 to TRBJ2-7; 11 bases are shared with TRBD2. The length of the CDR3 is 14 residues. CDR1 and CDR2 from the germline V gene are PRHDT and FYEKMQ (reference sequence). The V gene end was trimmed by 6 bases and the J gene end by 5 bases; junction bases not matched to a gene: 6. The CDR3 bases are TGTGCCAGCAGAATAGCGGGAGGGCCTAACGAGCAGTACTTC. Its protein is CASRIAGGPNEQYF.